Presented here are 3 T cell receptor beta chains from one specimen sequenced in a study of spatial heterogeneity in lung cancer. Time point in this sample: sample taken at primary tumor resection. Sequencing of whole RNA from tumor, nontumor lung or frozen PBMC involved no sorting. Each CDR3 protein gets one entry after TCRdb re-called the 5' RACE reads with MiXCR. The sample shows approximately 82,000 distinct CDR3 sequences, around 13% of them seen only once. This specimen consisted of PBMCs, obtained at surgery. The receptors were gathered from a male donor with early-stage non-small cell lung cancer.

This clonotype was recorded a few times. The chain couples TRBV24-1 to TRBJ2-7; D gene ambiguous. The CDR3 extends over 14 amino acids. Trimming pared 4 bases from V and 3 bases from J, leaving 12 bases between. The germline CDR1 and CDR2 sequences are KGHDR and SFDVKD. The CDR3 bases are TGTGCCACCAGTGACAGTGACGGAGTCTACGAGCAGTACTTC. Its translation: CATSDSDGVYEQYF.

The chain joins TRBV2 to TRBJ2-3; D is undetermined. Trimming removed 10 bases from V and 1 base from J, with 12 bases in between. Germline values: CDR1 SNHLY, CDR2 FYNNEI. This CDR3 region has 13 residues. The CDR3 spells CATRLGGTDTQYF. CDR3 coding DNA: TGTGCCACCAGGTTGGGTGGCACAGATACGCAGTATTTT.

The J gene is TRBJ1-5, the V gene TRBV3-1; D is unclear. The V gene's germline CDR1 is LGHDT and CDR2 YNNKEL (reference sequence). The CDR3 spans 13 residues. The V end was cut by 1 base, the J end by 6 bases, with 7 bases between. CDR3: CASSQVLAQPQHF. DNA for the CDR3: TGTGCCAGCAGCCAAGTTCTCGCTCAGCCCCAGCATTTT.